A selection of T cell receptor beta chains follows, all from one sample in a study of T cells after yellow fever vaccination. MiXCR, run by TCRdb on the 5' RACE reads, gives a single entry per CDR3 protein. The table includes about 350,000 distinct CDR3 sequences, 8.1% detected once. Sequenced here: PBMCs, sampled roughly 47 days after the first yellow fever vaccination. These receptors were collected from a man aged 18 to 29 who received the YFV17D yellow fever vaccine. CDR3s include the opening cysteine and the closing phenylalanine or tryptophan. Fields, in order: CDR3 DNA, CDR3 protein, V gene, J gene, D gene, clone size. A D gene is named only where the DNA matches it firmly. Where a row states a size, it is once, few, many or the class of an expanded clone; other rows omit it.

TGTGCCAGCAGCTTCCAGGGACTTGAAGCTTTCTTT	CASSFQGLEAFF	TRBV7-9	TRBJ1-1	-	-
TGCAGTGCCCTATACCCAGTAGGGAATGAGCAGTTCTTC	CSALYPVGNEQFF	TRBV20-1	TRBJ2-1	-	-
TGTGCCAGCAAAGACAGTGGGACCCGGGACACTGAAGCTTTCTTT	CASKDSGTRDTEAFF	TRBV19	TRBJ1-1	-	few
TGTGCCAGCAGTTCCAAGAGGCGGGTGTCCTACAATGAGCAGTTCTTC	CASSSKRRVSYNEQFF	TRBV12-3/TRBV12-4	TRBJ2-1	-	-
TGTGCCAGCAGTTTCGGACACCGCAATCAGCCCCAGCATTTT	CASSFGHRNQPQHF	TRBV12-3/TRBV12-4	TRBJ1-5	-	few
TGTGCCAGCAGTCCTCTAGGTGGTGAAGCTTTCTTT	CASSPLGGEAFF	TRBV12-3/TRBV12-4	TRBJ1-1	-	-
TGTGCCATCAGTGAGTCATGGGGCAACAATGAGCAGTTCTTC	CAISESWGNNEQFF	TRBV10-3	TRBJ2-1	-	-
TGTGCCAGCAGCTTAGCTCCTATTACAGGGACGGAAAGAACCGGGGAGCTGTTTTTT	CASSLAPITGTERTGELFF	TRBV7-6	TRBJ2-2	-	few
TGTGCCACCAGCAGAGGCGGGGCCCTCACAGATACGCAGTATTTT	CATSRGGALTDTQYF	TRBV15	TRBJ2-3	-	few
TGTGCCAGCAGCTTTACTGGAGGGGGGGCTTCAGATACGCAGTATTTT	CASSFTGGGASDTQYF	TRBV7-2	TRBJ2-3	-	few
TGCGCCAGCAGCTCGGGAGTCAGCACAGATACGCAGTATTTT	CASSSGVSTDTQYF	TRBV5-1	TRBJ2-3	-	few
TGCGCCAGCAGCTTGACGGCCGGGGAGCTGTTTTTT	CASSLTAGELFF	TRBV5-1	TRBJ2-2	-	many
TGCGCCAGCAGCTTGGCCAAGTCCTTCACAGATACGCAGTATTTT	CASSLAKSFTDTQYF	TRBV5-1	TRBJ2-3	-	-
TGTGCCAGCTCTTCGGGACAGGGGGCCGATGAGCAGTTCTTC	CASSSGQGADEQFF	TRBV18	TRBJ2-1	TRBD1	-
TGTGCCAGCAGCTTAGGAGGTGGACCAGCTAACTATGGCTACACCTTC	CASSLGGGPANYGYTF	TRBV7-2	TRBJ1-2	-	few
TGTGCCAGCAGCCCCGCGGACAGCCTTCAGCCCCAGCATTTT	CASSPADSLQPQHF	TRBV5-8	TRBJ1-5	-	-
TGTGCCAGCAGCTTGGATGTTGGGTGGGAGACCCAGTACTTC	CASSLDVGWETQYF	TRBV5-6	TRBJ2-5	-	many
TGTGCCAGCAGCGTACTCCGCACGAACACCGGGGAGCTGTTTTTT	CASSVLRTNTGELFF	TRBV9	TRBJ2-2	-	-
TGTGCCAGCAGCTCATTTCCCCGGGGTAGCTCCTACGAGCAGTACTTC	CASSSFPRGSSYEQYF	TRBV7-2	TRBJ2-7	-	many
TGTGCCAGCAGCTTGATGCGGGGGACCGGGGATACGCAGTATTTT	CASSLMRGTGDTQYF	TRBV5-4	TRBJ2-3	TRBD2	-
TGTGCCAGCTCAAACAACAGGGGCAGCACAGATACGCAGTATTTT	CASSNNRGSTDTQYF	TRBV18	TRBJ2-3	TRBD1	-
TGCGCCAGCAGCCAATCGGGACAGGAGGGGTTGGCGGAGCAGTTCTTC	CASSQSGQEGLAEQFF	TRBV4-1	TRBJ2-1	TRBD1	many
TGTGCCAGCAGCTCTAGGCCGGGAGTCAGCCCGAACACTGAAGCTTTCTTT	CASSSRPGVSPNTEAFF	TRBV7-9	TRBJ1-1	-	-
TGCGCCAGCAAGGGGACAGGCCCAGCCACGCAGTATTTT	CASKGTGPATQYF	TRBV10-1	TRBJ2-3	TRBD1	-
TGCGCCAGCAGGACACCGACCACAGTCTTTCCGACCCAGTACTTC	CASRTPTTVFPTQYF	TRBV4-3	TRBJ2-5	-	-
TGTGCCAGCAGCTTGGGGGCGGGAAATAGCAATCAGCCCCAGCATTTT	CASSLGAGNSNQPQHF	TRBV7-8	TRBJ1-5	-	many
TGTGCCAGCAGAGAACCCGGGACAGGGAACAATGAGCAGTTCTTC	CASREPGTGNNEQFF	TRBV7-9	TRBJ2-1	TRBD1	-
TGTGCCAGCAGAACCCAGGGGAGCGGGGAGCTGTTTTTT	CASRTQGSGELFF	TRBV7-9	TRBJ2-2	-	few
TGTGCCACCAGCAGAGACACGGGAAGCAATCAGCCCCAGCATTTT	CATSRDTGSNQPQHF	TRBV15	TRBJ1-5	-	-
TGTGCCAGCTCGCCGACGGGCGACTCTGGAAACACCATATATTTT	CASSPTGDSGNTIYF	TRBV18	TRBJ1-3	-	-
TGTGCCAGCAGCTTCCCTAGACCTGAAGATACGCAGTATTTT	CASSFPRPEDTQYF	TRBV5-4	TRBJ2-3	-	-
TGTGCCAGCAGTTTAGTAGCGGGGGGATACACCGGGGAGCTGTTTTTT	CASSLVAGGYTGELFF	TRBV27	TRBJ2-2	TRBD2	-
TGTGCCAGCAGTGAAAACGGGGCCTCTGGGGCCAACGTCCTGACTTTC	CASSENGASGANVLTF	TRBV2	TRBJ2-6	-	-
TGTGCCACCAGTGATCCGGGGGCGAGCTCCTACAATGAGCAGTTCTTC	CATSDPGASSYNEQFF	TRBV24-1	TRBJ2-1	-	many
TGCGCCAGCAGCGTCCGGACAGGGGTCGGGGAGCTGTTTTTT	CASSVRTGVGELFF	TRBV5-1	TRBJ2-2	TRBD1	-
TGTGCCAGTAGTGATTCCACCGGGACAGGTCAGTTCTTC	CASSDSTGTGQFF	TRBV19	TRBJ2-1	TRBD1	few
TGTGCCACCAGCAGAGATAACGGGGGGGATACGCAGTATTTT	CATSRDNGGDTQYF	TRBV15	TRBJ2-3	TRBD2	few
TGTGCCATTCTACGCGGGGGGGCCGTGAATGAGCAGTTCTTC	CAILRGGAVNEQFF	TRBV12-3/TRBV12-4	TRBJ2-1	TRBD2	-
TGCAGTGCGACTAGCGGGGGGGCGGTAGATACGCAGTATTTT	CSATSGGAVDTQYF	TRBV20-1	TRBJ2-3	TRBD2	-
TGTGCCAGCAGTTGGGACAGGATCTACGAGCAGTACTTC	CASSWDRIYEQYF	TRBV12-3/TRBV12-4	TRBJ2-7	TRBD1	many
TGCGCCAGCAGCTTGGTTAGGTCGGGGGGCTCCTACAATGAGCAGTTCTTC	CASSLVRSGGSYNEQFF	TRBV5-1	TRBJ2-1	TRBD2	-
TGTGCCAGTAGCGGTCCGGCGGGGTCTAGCACAGATACGCAGTATTTT	CASSGPAGSSTDTQYF	TRBV19	TRBJ2-3	-	many
TGTGCCAGCTCACCAATCAGGGACAGCTATAATTCACCCCTCCACTTT	CASSPIRDSYNSPLHF	TRBV18	TRBJ1-6	TRBD1	few
TGCGCCAGCAGCCAAGGACTTTCTAATGAAAAACTGTTTTTT	CASSQGLSNEKLFF	TRBV4-1	TRBJ1-4	-	-
TGTGCCAGCAGCTCACGTCCGGGACAGACGACCGGGGAGCTGTTTTTT	CASSSRPGQTTGELFF	TRBV7-8	TRBJ2-2	TRBD1	few
TGCAGTGCTAGAGATCTGCTGAACCAAGAGACCCAGTACTTC	CSARDLLNQETQYF	TRBV20-1	TRBJ2-5	-	-
TGTGCCAGCAGCGTAGGGGCGACTGGGGCCAACGTCCTGACTTTC	CASSVGATGANVLTF	TRBV9	TRBJ2-6	-	-
TGTGCCAGCAGTTGGGGACAGGGTATCTACGAGCAGTACTTC	CASSWGQGIYEQYF	TRBV12-3/TRBV12-4	TRBJ2-7	TRBD1	-
TGTGCCAGCAGTTTAATCGGACGCAACTATGGCTACACCTTC	CASSLIGRNYGYTF	TRBV12-3/TRBV12-4	TRBJ1-2	-	many
TGCGCCAGCAATCTGAGTTACGAGCAGTACTTC	CASNLSYEQYF	TRBV5-1	TRBJ2-7	-	-
TGTGCCAGCAGCGACCGGGACAGAGACACAGATACGCAGTATTTT	CASSDRDRDTDTQYF	TRBV4-2	TRBJ2-3	TRBD1	few
TGTGCCATCAAGGGACAGGGGGCAGGGGAGCAGTACTTC	CAIKGQGAGEQYF	TRBV10-3	TRBJ2-7	TRBD1	-
TGTGCCAGCAGTCCAATTGAGGTTCCTGCCTACGAGCAGTACTTC	CASSPIEVPAYEQYF	TRBV6-5	TRBJ2-7	-	few
TGTGCCGGTAGACCAGGCCACACTGAAGCTTTCTTT	CAGRPGHTEAFF	TRBV7-2	TRBJ1-1	-	-
TGTGCCAGCAGTTACTCACAGCGGGGAGAGACCCAGTACTTC	CASSYSQRGETQYF	TRBV6-5	TRBJ2-5	TRBD2	-
TGTGCCAGCAGCTTTCTGTACGAGCAGTTCTTC	CASSFLYEQFF	TRBV7-2	TRBJ2-1	-	many
TGCGCCAGCAGCCAAATGACAGTTAGTTACGAGCAGTACTTC	CASSQMTVSYEQYF	TRBV4-1	TRBJ2-7	-	-
TGTGCCAGCAGTTTATCCTCATCAGGGTTTCAGCCCCAGCATTTT	CASSLSSSGFQPQHF	TRBV27	TRBJ1-5	-	few